This T cell receptor beta chain stems from a study of immune cell composition in non-small cell lung cancer. CDR3 length: 16 residues. Losses at the gene ends were 6 bases for V and 9 bases for J; bases not matched to a gene: 11. The germline V gene has CDR1 KGHSH and CDR2 LQKENI. Profiled with immunoSEQ multiplex PCR; TCRdb holds only in-frame clones, not every one. The table has roughly 3,000 clones, approximately 78% seen once. This chain connects TRBV18 to TRBJ2-4, with 13 bases identical to TRBD2. The sequencing input was lung tumor tissue. The TCR originated in a human donor with non-small cell lung cancer. In nucleotides, the CDR3 is TGTGCCAGCTCCCCTAAACTAGCGGGGGGGCATGGCATTCAGTACTTC. Residues: CASSPKLAGGHGIQYF.